Listed below are T cell receptor beta chains from one sample, sequenced in a study of cytomegalovirus exposure and HLA in healthy donors. Libraries were prepared by immunoSEQ multiplex PCR; TCRdb keeps only in-frame clonotypes and omits some of them. The table lists about 230,000 clones, about 89% of them singletons. Sample: PBMCs. The receptors here all came from a woman aged 18-35 years in good health and CMV-seronegative. Both conserved end residues are part of each CDR3. The D gene is left open where the match is weak. Size tells how often a clone was seen (once, few, many) or the class of an expanded clone, and some rows leave it out.

j_call	d_call	v_call	clone_size	cdr3_nt	cdr3_aa
TRBJ2-1	NA	TRBV29-1	NA	TGCAGCGTTGAAAAGGGCCGAGGGAGCTTGTCCTACAATGAGCAGTTCTTC	CSVEKGRGSLSYNEQFF
TRBJ2-3	TRBD2	TRBV10-1	NA	TGCGCCAGCAGTGTACAGCGGGGGGCCACAGATACGCAGTATTTT	CASSVQRGATDTQYF
TRBJ1-3	TRBD1	TRBV18	NA	TGTGCCAGCTCACCTGGGACAGGACGTAGCTCTGGAAACACCATATATTTT	CASSPGTGRSSGNTIYF
TRBJ2-1	TRBD2	TRBV7-2	NA	TGTGCCAGCAGCCCTGAGGCGAGCGGGGGTTACAATGAGCAGTTCTTC	CASSPEASGGYNEQFF
TRBJ2-7	NA	TRBV5-1	NA	TGCGCCAGCAGCTCGCCCCGAGATTTCACCGAGCAGTACTTC	CASSSPRDFTEQYF
TRBJ2-1	TRBD1	TRBV7-7	NA	TGTGCCAGCAGCCCTTCAACAGGGGAGAATGAGCAGTTCTTC	CASSPSTGENEQFF
TRBJ1-1	NA	TRBV6-5	NA	TGTGCCAGCAGACCCGGACAGCTAAGGACCACTGAAGCTTTCTTT	CASRPGQLRTTEAFF
TRBJ1-5	TRBD1	TRBV6-6	NA	TGTGCCAGCAGACCCGACAGGGATCAGCCCCAGCATTTT	CASRPDRDQPQHF
TRBJ1-4	NA	TRBV5-6	once	TGTGCCAGCAGCACTGCCACAGGGTTTGAAAAACTGTTTTTT	CASSTATGFEKLFF
TRBJ1-2	NA	TRBV6-5	once	TGTGCCAGCAGTTTTGGGACGGGAGGGTATGGCTACACCTTC	CASSFGTGGYGYTF
TRBJ2-7	NA	TRBV2	NA	TGTGCCAGCAGCCTCGGGTCTCTTAACCACGAGCAGTACTTC	CASSLGSLNHEQYF
TRBJ1-2	TRBD1	TRBV7-9	NA	TGTGCCAGCAGCAAACAGGGGATAGACTATGGCTACACCTTC	CASSKQGIDYGYTF
TRBJ1-4	NA	TRBV7-8	NA	TGTGCCAGCAGCTCCCCTCGACAGGCAACTAATGAAAAACTGTTTTTT	CASSSPRQATNEKLFF
TRBJ1-2	NA	TRBV4-1	NA	TGCGCCAGCAGCCCCGGGGGGGTGGTGAACTATGGCTACACCTTC	CASSPGGVVNYGYTF
TRBJ1-4	TRBD1	TRBV25-1	NA	TGTGCCAGCAGTGAAGGGTCGGGACAGGGGTGGTTAAAACTGTTTTTT	CASSEGSGQGWLKLFF
TRBJ2-7	NA	TRBV6-1	NA	TGTGCCAGCAGTGTATCCGCCTACGAGCAGTACTTC	CASSVSAYEQYF
TRBJ1-5	NA	TRBV19	NA	TGTGCCAGTAGTAGCTCAGGTACTAATCAGCCCCAGCATTTT	CASSSSGTNQPQHF
TRBJ2-1	TRBD2	TRBV2	once	TGTGCCAGCAGCCTCTTTACTAGCGGGGGGCCCGGGTTCTTC	CASSLFTSGGPGFF
TRBJ2-7	NA	TRBV13	NA	TGTGCCAGCAGTGTTAGGTTTGGGCCCTACGAGCAGTACTTC	CASSVRFGPYEQYF
TRBJ2-7	NA	TRBV18	few	TGTGCCAGCTCAGCCTCCGTTACGGGCGAGCAGTACTTC	CASSASVTGEQYF
TRBJ1-2	NA	TRBV7-8	NA	TGTGCCAGCAGCTTTTCCCGGGGACTCCTGGGTAAGGGTGGCTACACCTTC	CASSFSRGLLGKGGYTF
TRBJ1-5	NA	TRBV19	NA	TGTGCCAGTAGTACCGCCGCGTTTTATAGCAATCAGCCCCAGCATTTT	CASSTAAFYSNQPQHF
TRBJ1-1	NA	TRBV27	NA	TGTGCCAGCAGGGAGGGCACTGAAGCTTTCTTT	CASREGTEAFF
TRBJ1-1	NA	TRBV30	once	TGTGCCTGGAGGGCACGGGTGAACACTGAAGCTTTCTTT	CAWRARVNTEAFF
TRBJ2-1	NA	TRBV18	NA	TGTGCCAGCTCACCCCCTGGACAGAACTCGATTTTCTACAATGAGCAGTTCTTC	CASSPPGQNSIFYNEQFF
TRBJ1-2	TRBD1	TRBV25-1	NA	TGTGCCAGCAGTGATCTCAGGGGGCGCGAGGGCTACACCTTC	CASSDLRGREGYTF
TRBJ1-5	TRBD1	TRBV19	few	TGTGCCAGTAGTATCTGGACAGGGAGTCGGGGGGATCAGCCCCAGCATTTT	CASSIWTGSRGDQPQHF
TRBJ1-5	TRBD1	TRBV29-1	once	TGCAGCGTTTTGACAGGGAGCAATCAGCCCCAGCATTTT	CSVLTGSNQPQHF
TRBJ2-2	TRBD2	TRBV7-2	NA	TGTGCCAGCAGCTCCCGACTAGCTCTAAACACCGGGGAGCTGTTTTTT	CASSSRLALNTGELFF
TRBJ1-6	NA	TRBV4-1	NA	TGCGCCAGCAGCCGGCTTACAGGGTTCTATGACTCACCCCTCCACTTT	CASSRLTGFYDSPLHF
TRBJ2-7	TRBD1	TRBV5-1	NA	TGCGCCAGCAGTGCGTCCGGGACAGGACGCTACGAGCAGTACTTC	CASSASGTGRYEQYF
TRBJ2-5	TRBD1	TRBV10-3	NA	TGTGCCAGCAAAGCAGGGACAGGGGGCCCGGGGACCCAGTACTTC	CASKAGTGGPGTQYF
TRBJ2-5	TRBD2	TRBV7-2	NA	TGTGCCAGCAGCGCCAGACTAGCGGTAGAGACCCAGTACTTC	CASSARLAVETQYF
TRBJ1-3	NA	TRBV5-1	NA	TGCGCCAGCAGAATCGGCAGGGGTGTCGGAAACACCATATATTTT	CASRIGRGVGNTIYF
TRBJ2-1	NA	TRBV7-8	NA	TGTGCCAGCAGCCTAACGCAGGGGTTGGGCGAGCAGTTCTTC	CASSLTQGLGEQFF
TRBJ1-2	TRBD1	TRBV5-5	NA	TGCGCCAGCAGCCGGGGCCCCATACAGGGGGCTGATGGCTACACCTTC	CASSRGPIQGADGYTF
TRBJ2-3	TRBD2	TRBV5-6	NA	TGTGCCAGCAGCGGCTCGACTAGCGGGACTTCAACGCAGTATTTT	CASSGSTSGTSTQYF
TRBJ2-1	TRBD2	TRBV7-2	NA	TGTGCCAGCAGCGCGCGACTAGCGGGAATCGGTGAGCAGTTCTTC	CASSARLAGIGEQFF
TRBJ2-7	TRBD2	TRBV5-1	NA	TGCGCCAGCAGCCCGCGGGGGGGCAGAGCCTACGAGCAGTACTTC	CASSPRGGRAYEQYF
TRBJ2-7	TRBD1	TRBV7-6	NA	TGTGCCAGCAGCCACGGGACAGGGAACTACGAGCAGTACTTC	CASSHGTGNYEQYF
TRBJ2-7	TRBD1	TRBV19	NA	TGTGCCAGTAGTACCGGACAGGGGGCGAAAAGGCAGTACTTC	CASSTGQGAKRQYF
TRBJ1-5	NA	TRBV19	NA	TGTGCCAGTAGGAAACAGGGAAATCAGCCCCAGCATTTT	CASRKQGNQPQHF
TRBJ1-1	NA	TRBV4-1	NA	TGCGCCAGCAGCCAAGACAGGAATGAAGCTTTCTTT	CASSQDRNEAFF
TRBJ2-1	TRBD1	TRBV5-6	NA	TGTGCCAGCAGCCCCATCGACAGGGGGAGTGAGCAGTTCTTC	CASSPIDRGSEQFF
TRBJ2-2	TRBD2	TRBV29-1	NA	TGCAGCGTTATCAAGAGGCTAGCGGGGGGGCACGAGAACACCGGGGAGCTGTTTTTT	CSVIKRLAGGHENTGELFF
TRBJ1-1	TRBD1	TRBV7-6	NA	TGTGCCAGCAGCCACAGGGGAGAGAACACTGAAGCTTTCTTT	CASSHRGENTEAFF
TRBJ2-1	NA	TRBV4-2	NA	TGTGCCAGCAGCCAAGATTACAGGGATAATGAGCAGTTCTTC	CASSQDYRDNEQFF
TRBJ2-7	TRBD2	TRBV2	few	TGTGCCAGTGCTGGGACTAGCGGGAGAGGGTCCTACGAGCAGTACTTC	CASAGTSGRGSYEQYF
TRBJ1-2	TRBD1	TRBV6-6	NA	TGTGCCAGCAGCCAAACCCGGGAGACAGGGTTCGGCTACACCTTC	CASSQTRETGFGYTF
TRBJ2-7	TRBD1	TRBV14	NA	TGTGCCAGCAGCCAGGGACAGGGGGCCGAGCAGTACTTC	CASSQGQGAEQYF
TRBJ1-5	NA	TRBV28	NA	TGTGCCAGCAGTTTATCGGGGCAGCCCCAGCATTTT	CASSLSGQPQHF